This TCR beta chain derives from a study of blood T cell repertoires in COVID-19. Study-wide background: Both acute and convalescent COVID-19 samples were obtained from the United States, Italy and Spain.

Assay used: immunoSEQ multiplex PCR; TCRdb lists only in-frame clones, some missing. Of 100,000 to 150,000 clones listed, around 89% are singletons. This CDR3 has 18 amino acids. The ends lost 4 bases at V and 2 bases at J; junction bases unmatched: 11. CDR1 SGHKS and CDR2 YYEKEE come from the germline V gene (reference sequence). Sample: peripheral blood. The TCR sequence derives from a middle-aged man with active or convalescent COVID-19. V gene TRBV5-5 combines with J gene TRBJ2-1; 11 nucleotides align to TRBD2. CDR3 loop: CASSRLAGWGAAYNEQFF. CDR3 bases: TGTGCCAGCAGCCGACTAGCGGGATGGGGAGCGGCCTACAATGAGCAGTTCTTC.